The next 25 T cell receptor beta chains were all read from a single sample in a study of CD8 T cell repertoires and HIV-1 epitope variants. Their antigens are not known. Profiled with immunoSEQ multiplex PCR; TCRdb holds only in-frame clones, not every one. Altogether 4,700 or so clones are present, about 66% being singletons, with the ten largest covering around 40%. Sequenced: cultured CD8+ T cells derived from PBMCs. The receptors come from a male donor with HIV.

The rearrangement links TRBV28 to TRBJ2-1; possible D gene TRBD1, 5 bases. V was trimmed by 5 bases and J by 0 bases, leaving 14 bases between them. The CDR3 is 16 amino acids. Germline V gene data show CDR1 as MDHEN and CDR2 as SYDVKM. CDR3 bases: TGTGCCAGCAGTACTGACAGAACTTTCTCCTACAATGAGCAGTTCTTC. Protein product: CASSTDRTFSYNEQFF.

The chain has TRBV5-1 and TRBJ1-2, with TRBD1 matching over 7 bases. Per the germline V gene, CDR1 is SGHRS and CDR2 is YFSETQ. This CDR3 comprises 17 residues. Trimming at V came to 1 base and at J to 5 bases, leaving 14 bases not matched to a gene. Here the CDR3 DNA reads TGCGCCAGCAGCTTGCAGGCGGGGGGACAGTCCCTTTATGGCTACACCTTC. Its translation is CASSLQAGGQSLYGYTF.

This chain connects TRBV15 to TRBJ2-7; the match to TRBD1 covers 7 bases. The CDR3 contains 14 residues. The germline V gene has CDR1 LNHNV and CDR2 YYDKDF (reference sequence). The V and J ends lost 1 base and 2 bases, in that order; junction bases with no gene match: 2. The CDR3 DNA is TGTGCCACCAGCAGAGTTAGGGGGCCCTACGAGCAGTACTTC. Amino acids: CATSRVRGPYEQYF.

The rearrangement uses TRBV19 and TRBJ2-7; TRBD1 might be the D (5 bases). The CDR3 has 12 residues. The V gene's germline CDR1 is LNHDA and CDR2 SQIVND (reference sequence). V lost 7 bases and J lost 2, with 9 bases in between. As DNA, the CDR3 is TGTGCCAGTAAAGGGGTTACCTACGAGCAGTACTTC. It codes for CASKGVTYEQYF.

The DNA of the CDR3 is TGTGCCAGCGGCCCAGCGCCCGGGGAGCTGTTTTTT. This gives the protein CASGPAPGELFF. The rearrangement links TRBV2 to TRBJ2-2; D not resolved. Germline V gene data show CDR1 as SNHLY and CDR2 as FYNNEI. The CDR3 is 12 residues long. Trimming stripped 8 bases from V and 6 bases from J, with 10 bases between. The whole variable domain, remainder taken from reference TRBV2 and TRBJ2-2, is EPEVTQTPSHQVTQMGQEVILRCVPISNHLYFYWYRQILGQKVEFLVSFYNNEISEKSEIFDDQFSVERPDGSNFTLKIRSTKLEDSAMYFCASGPAPGELFFGEGSRLTVL.

Judged by abundance, this clone is medium-sized. The V call is TRBV2, the J call TRBJ1-1; no firm D call. Trimming removed 8 bases at V and 0 bases at J, with 10 bases between. The germline V gene has CDR1 SNHLY and CDR2 FYNNEI. This CDR3 is built from 13 residues. In DNA, the CDR3 is TGTGCCAGCCGTGGAATTATGAACACTGAAGCTTTCTTT. This translates into CASRGIMNTEAFF.

The V gene is TRBV7-2, the J gene TRBJ2-1; no clear D. Germline V gene lookup returns CDR1 SGHTA and CDR2 FQGNSA. V was cut by 5 bases and J by 3 bases, with 8 bases left in between. The CDR3 spans 13 residues. CDR3 residues: CASSDGNYNEQFF. In nucleotides, the CDR3 is TGTGCCAGCAGCGATGGAAACTACAATGAGCAGTTCTTC. Complete variable domain (other parts from reference TRBV7-2 and TRBJ2-1): GAGVSQSPSNKVTEKGKDVELRCDPISGHTALYWYRQSLGQGLEFLIYFQGNSAPDKSGLPSDRFSAERTGGSVSTLTIQRTQQEDSAVYLCASSDGNYNEQFFGPGTRLTVL.

This sequence joins TRBV7-6 and TRBJ2-7, with 10 positions matching TRBD2. The CDR3 runs 15 residues. Looked up from germline, CDR1 is SGHVS and CDR2 is FNYEAQ. V was pared by 3 bases and J by 3 bases, with 5 bases of the junction left unmatched. DNA for the CDR3: TGTGCCAGCAGCTTCGGAGCGGGAGGGAACTACGAGCAGTACTTC. Translation: CASSFGAGGNYEQYF.

V is TRBV5-1 and J is TRBJ2-5; D might be TRBD1 (5 bases). CDR1 and CDR2 (germline): SGHRS, YFSETQ. Trimming removed 6 bases at V and 0 bases at J, with 9 bases between. This CDR3 is built from 13 residues. The CDR3 DNA follows: TGCGCCAGCAACCCGGACAACCAAGAGACCCAGTACTTC. This encodes CASNPDNQETQYF.

This rearrangement joins TRBV10-3 to TRBJ1-5; a possible D gene is TRBD1 (5 bases). CDR1 is ENHRY and CDR2 is SYGVKD in the germline V gene. V was cut by 4 bases and J by 0 bases, with 16 bases left in between. The CDR3 sequence is 17 residues long. The CDR3 DNA sequence: TGTGCCATCAGTGTGGCGGCGGGACGCGATAGCAATCAGCCCCAGCATTTT. Its translation: CAISVAAGRDSNQPQHF.

This clone was picked up one time. V is TRBV6-5 and J is TRBJ2-7, with D perhaps matching TRBD1 (5 bases). Trimming stripped 0 bases from V and 3 bases from J, with 12 bases between. This CDR3 is 15 amino acids long. The germline V gene has CDR1 MNHEY and CDR2 SVGAGI. DNA of the CDR3: TGTGCCAGCAGTTACTCGCCAGGGTTAGACTACGAGCAGTACTTC. Translated, it gives CASSYSPGLDYEQYF.

J is TRBJ2-3 and V is TRBV29-1, with a tentative D call TRBD2 (8 bases). This CDR3 has 16 amino acids. CDR1 is SQVTM, CDR2 ANQGSEA, per germline. V gave up 0 bases and J gave up 6 bases, with 19 bases separating them. CDR3 bases: TGCAGCGTTGAAGATGGCGAGCGGGAGACAGGGGATACGCAGTATTTT. This encodes CSVEDGERETGDTQYF.

This clone has just one count. The rearrangement joins TRBV28 to TRBJ1-2; TRBD1 agrees at 7 bases. The CDR3 loop spans 16 amino acids. CDR1 and CDR2 (germline): MDHEN, SYDVKM. The junction had 12 bases not matched to a gene; V was cut back by 4 bases and J by 4 bases. CDR3 amino acids: CASSSLYRDSIYGYTF. CDR3 DNA sequence: TGTGCCAGCAGTTCCCTCTACCGGGACAGTATCTATGGCTACACCTTC.

V usage is TRBV5-6 and J usage is TRBJ1-2; no clear D gene. This CDR3 spans 16 amino acids. The germline V gene encodes CDR1 SGHDT and CDR2 YYEEEE. Trimming cost V 1 base and J 1 base, with 14 bases left between them. CDR3 in amino acids: CASSLYPQDINYGYTF. The DNA of the CDR3 is TGTGCCAGCAGCTTGTACCCCCAGGATATTAACTATGGCTACACCTTC.

CDR3 loop: CTSSQGTGGTGELFF. The CDR3 coding sequence is TGCACCAGCAGCCAAGGGACAGGGGGCACCGGGGAGCTGTTTTTT. V usage is TRBV1 and J usage is TRBJ2-2; no check of the table's D call, TRBD1, against the DNA was made. TRBV1 is a recognized pseudogene. There are 15 residues in the CDR3.

The J gene is TRBJ2-7, the V gene TRBV14; D is possibly TRBD1 or TRBD2 (5 bases each). With 4 bases removed from V and 2 bases from J, the gap between germline ends came to 15 bases. This CDR3 has 15 residues. Germline lookup yields CDR1 SGHDN and CDR2 FVKESK. The CDR3: CASSPGPNIPYEQYF. Here the CDR3 DNA reads TGTGCCAGCAGCCCGGGACCCAATATTCCCTACGAGCAGTACTTC.

This clone has just a few counts. The chain is built from TRBV6-6 and TRBJ2-7; D uncertain. This CDR3 has 14 amino acids. Germline V CDR1 and CDR2: MNHNY, SVGAGI (reference sequence). The V and J ends lost 3 bases and 2 bases respectively, with 11 bases between them. CDR3 in amino acids: CASSYSGPTYEQYF. CDR3 DNA sequence: TGTGCCAGCAGTTATTCCGGGCCCACCTACGAGCAGTACTTC.

V and J are TRBV19 and TRBJ2-1; 8 bases are shared with TRBD2. The ends lost 6 bases at V and 3 bases at J; junction bases unmatched: 10. The CDR3 runs to 16 residues. CDR1 and CDR2 (germline): LNHDA, SQIVND (reference sequence). This chain's CDR3 is CASSLYGGALYNEQFF. CDR3 nucleotide sequence: TGTGCCAGTAGCCTCTACGGGGGGGCTCTCTACAATGAGCAGTTCTTC.

The chain recombines TRBV20-1 with TRBJ2-1, with D uncertain. This CDR3 comprises 11 residues. Germline CDR1 is DFQATT and CDR2 is SNEGSKA (reference sequence). V lost 7 bases to trimming and J lost 4 bases, with 8 bases between them. The CDR3 protein is CSELGYNEQFF. The CDR3 DNA sequence: TGCAGTGAGTTGGGATACAATGAGCAGTTCTTC.

The V call is TRBV4-1, the J call TRBJ1-2, with TRBD1 identical over 7 bases. This CDR3 contains 16 residues. V was pared by 0 bases and J by 8 bases, with 12 bases of the junction left unmatched. Germline V gene lookup returns CDR1 MGHRA and CDR2 YSYEKL. The CDR3 loop reads CASSQEVDRVIEGYTF. The CDR3 DNA sequence: TGCGCCAGCAGCCAAGAGGTCGACAGGGTGATTGAGGGCTACACCTTC.

The chain couples TRBV28 to TRBJ2-1, with D possibly matching TRBD2 (6 bases). CDR1 and CDR2 (germline): MDHEN, SYDVKM. This CDR3 is built from 14 residues. V lost 2 bases and J 4 bases, leaving 9 bases between the germline ends. The DNA of the CDR3 is TGTGCCAGCAGTTTAACTAGCTTGTACAATGAGCAGTTCTTC. Protein sequence: CASSLTSLYNEQFF.

The J gene is TRBJ2-2, the V gene TRBV27; possible D gene TRBD2, 6 bases. The CDR3 spans 16 residues. Deletions cut 3 bases from V and 1 base from J, with 12 bases between. Germline V gene data show CDR1 as MNHEY and CDR2 as SMNVEV (reference sequence). In nucleotides, the CDR3 is TGTGCCAGCAGTTTCGGAGCGGGCTTGAACACCGGGGAGCTGTTTTTT. This sequence encodes CASSFGAGLNTGELFF.

The genes are TRBV5-6 and TRBJ2-7; D is ambiguous. Trimming pared 2 bases from V and 3 bases from J, leaving 9 bases between. Germline CDR1 is SGHDT and CDR2 is YYEEEE. CDR3 length equals 13 residues. The CDR3 reads CASSFGPDYEQYF. The CDR3 nucleotides read TGTGCCAGCAGCTTTGGGCCTGACTACGAGCAGTACTTC.

The rearrangement joins TRBV9 to TRBJ2-1; TRBD2 matches at 8 bases. CDR1 is SGDLS and CDR2 is YYNGEE in the germline V gene. Losses at the gene ends were 0 bases for V and 7 bases for J; bases not matched to a gene: 9. The CDR3 covers 16 residues. The DNA for the CDR3 is TGTGCCAGCAGCGTAGCTGTTCGGGGGGGCGATAATGAGCAGTTCTTC. This gives the protein CASSVAVRGGDNEQFF.

A few counts support this clone. The chain uses TRBV28 and TRBJ1-5, with 9 bases matching TRBD1. Germline V gene sequence: CDR1 MDHEN, CDR2 SYDVKM. V lost 5 bases, J lost 7 bases, and 6 bases stayed unmatched. This CDR3 spans 14 amino acids. CDR3 loop: CASSRTGATQPQHF. The CDR3 nucleotides read TGTGCCAGCAGTAGGACAGGGGCGACACAGCCCCAGCATTTT.